This T cell receptor (beta chain) was captured in a study of response to subunit inactivated influenza vaccine. Notes on the study in general: It was the authors' suggestion that each seasonal influenza vaccination recruits few new T cells.

MiXCR, applied by TCRdb to the RT-PCR reads, yields one record per CDR3 protein. The sample lists hundreds of thousands of distinct CDR3 sequences, around 20% seen once, with around a tenth in the top ten. The CDR3 contains 15 residues. CDR1 MDHEN and CDR2 SYDVKM come from the germline V gene. Between the trimmed V and J ends, which lost 4 bases and 2 bases, there was a span of 14 bases. Comments on this clonotype: The antigen is unknown.

This TCR was sampled from a man in his fifties or sixties who received an inactivated influenza vaccine. The chain joins TRBV28 to TRBJ2-5; D perhaps matches TRBD2 (5 bases). The sample in question was PBMCs from blood, obtained about 20 months after vaccination. Written as DNA, the CDR3 is TGTGCCAGCAGTTATAGGACTGTACTTCAAGAGACCCAGTACTTC. This codes for CASSYRTVLQETQYF.